This T cell receptor beta chain was recorded in a study of HIV-infected patients and healthy controls (dated by TCRdb to 2013 to 2014). Study-level background: CD4 counts rose modestly but significantly in about 90% of the 16 patients after three months of therapy, yet stayed below normal ranges. An undetectable viral load was attained by 11 of 16 patients by the second bleed and by all patients after a further year of therapy. Patients lacked overall T-cell lymphocytopenia, and total CDR3 counts per chain did not differ significantly from controls. CD8 counts did not change consistently during early therapy, while the CD4:CD8 ratio increased slightly. The study tested whether deep TCR repertoire sequencing of HIV patients' small blood samples could capture immune perturbation and reconstitution.

Whole blood was used without cell fractionation, so the repertoire reflected all unsorted peripheral T cells. For RNA extraction, an approximately 2.5 ml sample of peripheral blood was drawn into Tempus tubes. HIV-infected adults who had not yet received antiretroviral therapy and were about to begin treatment were enrolled, with the first sixteen eligible patients processed. Enrollment excluded patients who had febrile or AIDS-related illness, tumors, hepatitis B or C coinfection, immunomodulatory therapy, recent vaccination or treatment interruptions. Residual genomic DNA was removed with the TURBO-DNase kit and globin mRNA was depleted with GLOBINclear. Pretreatment blood from HIV-infected patients was collected just before antiretroviral therapy was started. CDR1 and CDR2 (MNHNS, SASEGT) derive from the germline V gene. Spanning cysteine to phenylalanine, the CDR3 consists of 15 amino acids. Just CDR3 DNA is preserved here, 45 bases in frame from base 1. V lost 0 bases and J lost 2 bases; the stretch between them is 9 bases long.

Points on this clonotype: Its antigen is unknown. No clone much larger than this one lies a single base away; base qualities are absent.

Beyond this particular receptor, the publication reports: Pairing of alpha and beta chains was not determined in the samples. MAIT cell alpha-chain CDR3s were present at high frequency in healthy controls but severely depleted in HIV+ repertoires. Eight alpha and eight beta V genes showed significantly different mean usage between HIV-infected patients and controls. Donor HLA types were not determined in the study. Roughly threefold more distinct CDR3s and higher Shannon diversity were observed in healthy control repertoires than in untreated HIV+ repertoires. Processing was restricted to sixteen HIV-infected individuals, which the authors judged to be a major constraint on the generalizability of the findings. By Jaccard index and by the count of highly shared sequences, healthy controls shared more CDR3s between individuals than HIV+ patients did. Differing numbers of distinct sequences in patients and controls hindered comparison, and size-matching assigned excessive weight to rare events in the HIV-infected data. During therapy, HIV-associated CDR3s significantly decreased in frequency, while CMV-associated CDR3s did not change significantly, though most became more frequent. In size-matched repertoire data, the apparent post-therapy recovery of the Gini index in HIV-infected patients was not replicated. Sequencing depth was restricted by the use of whole blood, which also prevented the dynamics of distinct T-cell subpopulations from being separated. The observed differences in diversity could not be explained by the slight differences in age and sex profiles between the study cohorts. HIV-infected repertoires had significantly higher mean Gini indices than controls, possibly reflecting oligoclonality.

Using SuperScript III with primers targeting the alpha and beta constant regions, 400 to 550 ng of RNA was reverse transcribed. Separate alpha and beta chain libraries were made by chain-specific third strand synthesis with multiplexing indices. To avoid primer bias, the protocol used one single primer pair to amplify every rearrangement within a chain, and the protocol also attached molecular barcodes to each cDNA molecule. Purified cDNA was joined by T4 RNA Ligase 1 to a 5' RACE adapter carrying a random hexamer and the SP2 sequencing primer site. The authors primed second strand synthesis from the SP2 site with Phusion polymerase and used slow temperature ramps to favor optimal annealing. Joined together, two random hexamer sequences that had both been added before amplification formed the 12-nucleotide barcode of each molecule. An amplification PCR of 20 to 25 cycles with P5s and P7 primers came after a short first PCR that had added P5 and P7 adapter elements plus a second index. The libraries went through approximately 26 PCR cycles in total, were quantified on a Qubit, were sized on a Bioanalyzer, and were diluted to approximately 3.6 nM. Sequencing of the normalized libraries was performed on an Illumina MiSeq with 2 x 250 paired-end kits. Reverse transcription reactions underwent purification over MinElute columns, with elution into 9 to 10 ul Tris-Cl. Adapter ligations ran for roughly 21 hours at 16 degrees C and were afterwards cleaned with AMPure XP beads at a 1:1 ratio. Per the authors' processing: A modified Decombinator that output V, J, insert and barcode information was used to process the demultiplexed FASTQ files. Sequences sharing a barcode but differing from the dominant sequence were discarded as errors, and barcodes clustered at Levenshtein distance 3 were counted to estimate original cDNA molecules. The R packages ineq, vegan, igraph and RCytoscape were used for downstream analyses, together with IMGT nomenclature and CDR3 definitions. V gene usage was calculated across distinct sequences, with every TCR tallied a single time to avoid skew from clonal expansion. Whenever two unique CDR3 amino acid sequences within a donor differed by a single Levenshtein edit, similarity networks linked them. The authors compiled published HIV-specific CDR3s (approximately 90 alpha, roughly 650 beta) and CMV-specific CDR3s (approximately 13 alpha, 200 to 300 beta) and searched for them in the repertoires. Random subsampling to size-matched repertoires showed patients' decreased diversity was not caused by their lower sequence numbers. TCRdb's own reprocessing of the public reads used fastp at Q25 and MiXCR and kept productive beta chains. Rows with a matching CDR3 protein are joined into one entry that keeps the most common DNA and genes. TCRdb, not the original authors, processed these V and J calls. The sample has under 5,500 distinct CDR3 sequences on record, roughly 7.4% of them singletons. The top ten clonotypes cover around 28% of the sample.

This sequence originates from an adult with HIV infection. The chain uses TRBV6-1 and TRBJ2-3; the D region possibly corresponds to TRBD2 (6 bases align). Here the sequenced sample was blood, taken before antiretroviral therapy. The CDR3 protein sequence reads: CASSEAAGLTDTQYF. The sequenced DNA is TGTGCCAGCAGTGAAGCGGCGGGACTCACAGATACGCAGTATTTT.